The present T cell receptor (beta chain) was sequenced within a study of cytomegalovirus exposure and HLA in healthy donors. Sequencing used immunoSEQ multiplex PCR; TCRdb keeps in-frame clones, though not all of them. The data show about 150,000 clones, more than 70% seen once. V dropped 6 bases and J dropped 8 bases, with 18 bases sitting between them. The germline V gene has CDR1 KGHSH and CDR2 LQKENI. There are 14 residues in the CDR3. J is TRBJ2-3 and V is TRBV18, with D maybe TRBD1 (5 bases). The clonotype was recovered from a human donor in good health. Sequenced sample: PBMCs. CDR3 protein: CASSPETGFGTQYF. In DNA form, the CDR3 reads TGTGCCAGCTCCCCCGAAACAGGTTTTGGTACGCAGTATTTT. The full variable domain, its missing parts supplied by reference TRBV18 and TRBJ2-3, is NAGVMQNPRHLVRRRGQEARLRCSPMKGHSHVYWYRQLPEEGLKFMVYLQKENIIDESGMPKERFSAEFPKEGPSILRIQQVVRGDSAAYFCASSPETGFGTQYFGPGTRLTVL.